The next 30 T cell receptor beta chains were all read from a single sample in a study of tumor and adjacent non-tumor tissue in lung cancer. RNA was extracted from bulk tissue without any cell sorting. A modified ARM-PCR protocol with three rounds of nested PCR amplified TCRbeta. TCRdb redid the calling of the multiplex PCR reads with MiXCR, one entry per CDR3 protein. In the table there are 120,000 or so distinct CDR3 sequences, approximately 71% of which are singletons. The sample taken for sequencing was lung tumor tissue. The receptors come from a man aged 30 to 39 with non-small cell lung cancer.

Comments on this clonotype: One end of the junction does not line up with germline, which may come from a read error. The chain has TRBV4-2 and TRBJ2-7, with D perhaps matching TRBD2 (5 bases). CDR3 length: 15 residues. Germline V gene sequence: CDR1 LGHNA, CDR2 YNFKEQ. CDR3 DNA sequence: TGTGTCAGCAGCCAAGATGACGAGGGCTACTACGAGCAGTACTTC. Translated, it gives CVSSQDDEGYYEQYF.

For this clonotype: The germline gene is not matched at one end of the junction; a read error may be the cause. DNA of the CDR3: TGTGCCTGCAGTCCCGTACATGACAAGGGGCTAGCCAAAAACATTCAGTACTTC. It translates to CACSPVHDKGLAKNIQYF. This sequence joins TRBV6-5 and TRBJ2-4; possibly TRBD1 for D (5 bases). Germline V CDR1 and CDR2: MNHEY, SVGAGI. The CDR3 has 18 amino acids.

This clonotype was found a few times. Just one base apart from a much larger clone, this may be a read error. The chain carries TRBV6-1 and TRBJ1-2; D might be TRBD1 (5 bases). Trimming left V 2 bases short and J 4 bases short, with 8 bases between. The CDR3 extends over 13 amino acids. The germline V gene has CDR1 MNHNS and CDR2 SASEGT. CDR3 nucleotide sequence: TGTGCCAGCAGTGAATCGGACATCTATGGCTACACCTTC. It encodes CASSESDIYGYTF.

This clonotype was seen repeatedly, ten times or more. The gene calls are TRBV29-1 and TRBJ1-6; D gene unclear. Germline V gene data show CDR1 as SQVTM and CDR2 as ANQGSEA. CDR3 length: 14 amino acids. Trimming shortened V by 5 bases and J by 0 bases, and 8 bases separated the two germline ends. CDR3 region: CSVREGSYNSPLHF. CDR3 DNA: TGCAGCGTTAGGGAAGGCTCCTATAATTCACCCCTCCACTTT.

For this clonotype: This is likely a read error, given that the CDR3 carries no conserved phenylalanine or tryptophan at its end. The CDR3 DNA follows: TGTGCCAGCAGCCAAGATAGGGCTAGCGGGAGGGCCGTAGCCGGGGAGCTGTTTATT. Translating it yields CASSQDRASGRAVAGELFI. This rearrangement joins TRBV4-2 to TRBJ2-2, with TRBD2 identical over 12 bases. V lost 0 bases, J lost 6 bases, and 11 bases stayed unmatched. The germline V gene has CDR1 LGHNA and CDR2 YNFKEQ. This CDR3 spans 19 amino acids.

A remark on this clonotype: Since no conserved phenylalanine or tryptophan closes the CDR3, a read error is the likely cause. The genes are TRBV7-9 and TRBJ2-7, with 8 bases matching TRBD1. CDR3 length: 15 residues. The V gene end was trimmed by 0 bases and the J gene end by 6 bases; junction bases not matched to a gene: 7. Germline assignment: CDR1 SEHNR and CDR2 FQNEAQ (reference sequence). The CDR3 spells CASSLATHRGAEQYS. The CDR3 region has the DNA TGTGCCAGCAGCTTAGCTACACACAGGGGGGCCGAGCAGTACTCC.

As regards this clonotype: The junction differs from germline at one of its ends, possibly a read error. This chain joins TRBV20-1 and TRBJ2-3, with 10 bases fitting TRBD2. The germline V gene encodes CDR1 DFQATT and CDR2 SNEGSKA (reference sequence). This CDR3 comprises 18 residues. In nucleotides, the CDR3 is TGCAGTGCTAGAGTGGGTAGCGGGGGGTGGATAAGCACGGATACGCATTATTTT. It translates to CSARVGSGGWISTDTHYF.

Notes on this clonotype: The CDR3 end shows no conserved phenylalanine or tryptophan, and so a read error is likely. The DNA is omitted, as the CDR3 cannot be located on it reliably, and the CDR3 follows TCRdb's listing. This chain joins TRBV20-1 and TRBJ2-3; the table's TRBD1 call for D was not verified on the DNA. The CDR3 is 13 amino acids in total, end residues counted. CDR1 is DFQATT and CDR2 is SNEGSKA in the germline V gene (reference sequence). The CDR3 protein is CSASPPGGDTHYL.

The chain links TRBV7-3 to TRBJ1-2; D uncertain. This CDR3 is 15 amino acids long. From germline, CDR1 is SGHTA and CDR2 FQGTGA. CDR3 region: CTSSLTGGVLGGYTF. The CDR3 DNA sequence: TGTACTAGCAGCTTAACCGGCGGTGTCCTGGGTGGCTACACCTTC. Filled out from reference TRBV7-3 and TRBJ1-2, the complete variable domain reads GAGVSQTPSNKVTEKGKYVELRCDPISGHTALYWYRQSLGQGPEFLIYFQGTGAADDSGLPNDRFFAVRPEGSVSTLKIQRTERGDSAVYLCTSSLTGGVLGGYTFGSGTRLTVV.

This clonotype has ten or more counts. The chain couples TRBV6-6 to TRBJ2-7; D may be TRBD2 (6 bases). The CDR3 sequence is 15 residues long. Germline CDR1 reads MNHNY; CDR2 reads SVGAGI (reference sequence). V shed 0 bases and J shed 7 bases, with 16 bases lying between them. CDR3 nucleotides: TGTGCCAGCAGTTACTCGGCAGGTGGTCGGGGGGAGCAGTACTTC. As protein: CASSYSAGGRGEQYF.

As for this clonotype: This may arise from a read error, as a much more abundant clone is one base away. This sequence joins TRBV10-3 and TRBJ2-1; 11 bases are shared with TRBD1. The CDR3 runs 15 residues. Germline V gene sequence: CDR1 ENHRY, CDR2 SYGVKD. CDR3 nucleotides: TGTACCATCAGTGAGTCGGGGACAGGGGGCAATGAGCAGTTCTTC. Its protein is CTISESGTGGNEQFF.

This clonotype has ten or more counts. This chain connects TRBV20-1 to TRBJ1-2; TRBD1 agrees at 7 bases. The CDR3 loop spans 14 amino acids. CDR1 is DFQATT, CDR2 SNEGSKA, per germline (reference sequence). Losses at the gene ends were 5 bases for V and 3 bases for J; bases not matched to a gene: 9. CDR3 nucleotide sequence: TGCAGTGCTGGCGGGGGACAGAACTACTATGGCTACACCTTC. Its translation is CSAGGGQNYYGYTF.

This clonotype was picked up many times. The rearrangement joins TRBV4-1 to TRBJ2-1; 10 bases agree with TRBD2. From germline, CDR1 is MGHRA and CDR2 YSYEKL. V dropped 1 base and J dropped 0; count of bases not matched to a gene: 3. The length of the CDR3 is 17 residues. The CDR3 reads CASSQGASGSSYNEQFF. The CDR3 coding sequence is TGCGCCAGCAGCCAAGGGGCTAGCGGGAGCTCCTACAATGAGCAGTTCTTC.

Points on this clonotype: One base away lies a much larger clone, so this may be a sequencing read error. The chain recombines TRBV6-5 with TRBJ1-4; D is ambiguous. CDR3 length: 12 residues. Germline-derived CDR1 and CDR2 are MNHEY and SVGAGI. CDR3 bases: TGTGTCAGCAGTACGAAGGCGGGAAAACTGTTTTTT. It is translated as CVSSTKAGKLFF.

The V and J genes are TRBV20-1 and TRBJ2-3; D gene uncertain. The CDR3 runs to 12 residues. The ends were cut back, 4 bases at V and 7 bases at J, with 12 bases in the middle. Germline values: CDR1 DFQATT, CDR2 SNEGSKA (reference sequence). The chain's CDR3 is CSANPDWYTQYF. Written as DNA, the CDR3 is TGCAGTGCTAACCCCGATTGGTATACGCAGTATTTT.

A note on this clonotype: Germline is not matched at one junction end, which may reflect a read error. The chain joins TRBV11-2 to TRBJ2-3; 8 nucleotides align to TRBD2. The CDR3 length is 14 residues. Germline CDR1 and CDR2: SGHAT and FQNNGV. DNA of the CDR3: TGTGCCAGCATCTTTAGACTAGCGACAGATACACAGTATTTT. Translating it yields CASIFRLATDTQYF.

This clonotype has a count of ten or more. The rearrangement joins TRBV5-6 to TRBJ2-4, with D perhaps given as TRBD1 or TRBD2 (5 bases each). V was cut by 3 bases and J by 7 bases, with 14 bases left in between. Germline V gene lookup returns CDR1 SGHDT and CDR2 YYEEEE. The CDR3 extends over 14 amino acids. CDR3 DNA: TGTGCCAGCAGCTACGGCTTGGGGGACAACATTCAGTACTTC. This encodes CASSYGLGDNIQYF. The complete variable domain, with remaining parts taken from reference TRBV5-6 and TRBJ2-4, reads DAGVTQSPTHLIKTRGQQVTLRCSPKSGHDTVSWYQQALGQGPQFIFQYYEEEERQRGNFPDRFSGHQFPNYSSELNVNALLLGDSALYLCASSYGLGDNIQYFGAGTRLSVL.

This clonotype has a count of ten or more. V and J are TRBV6-5 and TRBJ2-7, with a weak D call TRBD1 (6 bases). Trimming left V 6 bases short and J 1 base short, with 13 bases between. The germline gives CDR1 MNHEY, CDR2 SVGAGI. CDR3 length equals 14 residues. The CDR3 DNA reads TGTGCCAGCAGCCCGAGGACAGCTTCCTACGAGCAGTACTTC. Its protein product is CASSPRTASYEQYF.

Comments on this clonotype: At one end, the junction sequence differs from germline, possibly due to a read error. The genes are TRBV12-3 or TRBV12-4 and TRBJ1-4; maybe TRBD1 (6 bases). CDR3 length: 16 residues. The CDR3 sequence: CDSSLDPTGTEEKLFF. The DNA for the CDR3 is TGTGACAGCAGTTTAGATCCAACAGGGACGGAGGAAAAACTGTTTTTT.

Only one count was recorded for this clonotype. The missing conserved phenylalanine or tryptophan at the end of this CDR3 makes a read error likely. This chain joins TRBV4-1 and TRBJ1-1; no clear D gene. Per the germline V gene, CDR1 is MGHRA and CDR2 is YSYEKL. V was cut by 1 base and J by 0 bases, with 15 bases left in between. CDR3 size: 17 residues. The CDR3 region is CASSQGISKTMNTEAFY. CDR3 in DNA: TGCGCCAGCAGCCAAGGTATTAGCAAGACAATGAACACTGAAGCTTTCTAT.

As regards this clonotype: A much bigger clone sits one base away, suggesting this may be a read error. The V gene is TRBV29-1, the J gene TRBJ2-1; D perhaps matches TRBD1 (7 bases). The length of the CDR3 is 16 residues. V lost 6 bases and J lost 4, with 22 bases in between. Germline V CDR1 and CDR2: SQVTM, ANQGSEA. The CDR3 is CSVAEGARENYNEQFF. The CDR3 DNA is TGCAGCGTAGCGGAGGGGGCGAGGGAGAATTACAATGAGCAGTTCTTC.

Points on this clonotype: Germline and junction disagree at one end, which may indicate a read error. The chain joins TRBV11-2 to TRBJ2-2; 7 nucleotides align to TRBD2. Germline V gene data show CDR1 as SGHAT and CDR2 as FQNNGV. The CDR3 is made up of 16 amino acids. The CDR3 spells CASSLELARETGELFF. CDR3 DNA: TGTGCCAGTAGCTTAGAACTAGCGCGAGAAACCGGGGAGCTGTTTTTT.

In its sample, this clonotype is medium-sized (0.01 to 0.1%). The chain recombines TRBV20-1 with TRBJ2-1; D is perhaps TRBD1 or TRBD2 (6 bases each). CDR1 is DFQATT, CDR2 SNEGSKA, per germline (reference sequence). Trimming took off 6 bases at V and 4 bases at J, with 16 bases between the two ends. This CDR3 has 14 amino acids. CDR3 DNA: TGCAGTGCCAGGACAGTCGGAGGGTACAATGAGCAGTTCTTC. Residues: CSARTVGGYNEQFF.

The chain couples TRBV5-4 to TRBJ2-7; 16 nucleotides agree with TRBD2. The CDR3 is 14 amino acids. V gave up 5 bases and J gave up 9 bases; unmatched junction bases: 5. Per the germline V gene, CDR1 is SGHNT and CDR2 is YYREEE (reference sequence). CDR3: CASSSGLAGGWQYF. CDR3 coding DNA: TGTGCCAGCAGTTCGGGACTAGCGGGGGGGTGGCAGTACTTC.

This clonotype was observed a single time. Here the CDR3 omits its conserved ending phenylalanine or tryptophan, so a read error is the likely source. No DNA is shown, since the ends of the CDR3 on it are uncertain; the CDR3 is the one TCRdb lists. The gene calls are TRBV15 and TRBJ1-4; the table names TRBD1, a call not compared with the DNA. From its first to its last residue, the CDR3 has 16 amino acids. From germline, CDR1 is LNHNV and CDR2 YYDKDF (reference sequence). This chain's CDR3 is CATSRDWTKAGEKLYL.

Turning to this clonotype: Its ends do not fully match the called genes, so a read error is possible. The chain employs TRBV12-3 or TRBV12-4 and TRBJ2-4, with TRBD2 matching 11 bases. The CDR3 consists of 15 residues. The CDR3 here is CASSLTSGNVNIRYF. The CDR3 DNA sequence: TGTGCCAGCAGTTTGACTAGCGGGAATGTAAACATTCGGTACTTC.

Notes on this clonotype: Just one base apart from a much larger clone, this may be a read error. The chain has TRBV5-1 and TRBJ2-2; a possible D gene is TRBD1 (6 bases). CDR1 and CDR2 from the germline V gene are SGHRS and YFSETQ. CDR3 length equals 16 residues. The CDR3: CASSLEGVRNTRELFF. In DNA form, the CDR3 reads TGCGCCAGCAGCTTGGAGGGGGTCAGGAACACCCGGGAGCTGTTTTTT.

Notes on this clonotype: With a much larger clone just one base away, this may be a read error. This chain connects TRBV10-3 to TRBJ2-7, with 9 bases identical to TRBD1. This CDR3 is 13 amino acids long. From germline, CDR1 is ENHRY and CDR2 SYGVKD. DNA of the CDR3: TGTGTCATCAATCCGGGACAGGGCTACGAGCAGTACTTC. It encodes CVINPGQGYEQYF.

With regard to this clonotype: A much larger clone is a single base away; this may be a read error. The chain employs TRBV5-6 and TRBJ2-6; D may be TRBD2 (5 bases). CDR1 is SGHDT, CDR2 YYEEEE, per germline. The CDR3 length is 15 residues. Trimming pared 5 bases from V and 4 bases from J, leaving 13 bases between. This chain's CDR3 is CASSPDCAGANVLTF. The CDR3 DNA reads as TGTGCCAGCAGTCCGGACTGTGCGGGGGCCAACGTCCTGACTTTC.

On this clonotype: No conserved phenylalanine or tryptophan is present at the end of the CDR3, so a read error is the likely explanation. The chain uses TRBV12-5 and TRBJ2-3; 9 bases agree with TRBD2. This CDR3 has 15 amino acids. Germline CDR1 and CDR2: LGHNT and FRNRAP. The trim removed 5 bases at V and 8 bases at J, leaving 11 bases unmatched. The CDR3 region is CASGGGGAGFVTQYV. In DNA, the CDR3 is TGTGCTAGTGGTGGCGGGGGGGCTGGTTTTGTTACGCAGTATGTT.